This TCR beta chain was recorded in a study of blood T cell repertoires in COVID-19. Losses at the gene ends were 6 bases for V and 5 bases for J; bases not matched to a gene: 9. The V gene's germline CDR1 is MNHEY and CDR2 SVGAGI. The CDR3 covers 14 residues. The repertoire was sequenced with immunoSEQ multiplex PCR; TCRdb's copy has only in-frame clones and lacks some. Altogether roughly 47,000 clones are present, approximately 81% being singletons, with the ten largest covering more than 4%. The chain recombines TRBV6-5 with TRBJ2-7; 8 positions match TRBD1. Material: peripheral blood. The clonotype originates from a woman in her seventies with acute or convalescent COVID-19. The CDR3 is CASRPGQVPHEQYF. CDR3 in DNA: TGTGCCAGCAGACCGGGACAGGTCCCCCACGAGCAGTACTTC.